The source of this T cell receptor beta chain is a study of T cell responses to AZD1222 COVID-19 vaccine. For the study at large: Whether given at about 4 or about 12 weeks, second doses were pooled. Study-wide findings and caveats: Elevations in Spike-specific TCR breadth and depth followed administration of two AZD1222 doses. Regions 160-218 and 743-854 held dominance among vaccine-associated CD4 TCRs, which spanned spike. White British donors predominated, females outnumbered males, and clonal diversity was possibly underestimated.

Notes on this clone: The antigen is unknown.

Measured with immunoSEQ multiplex PCR; TCRdb has only the in-frame clones, and not every one. Of 95,000 to 130,000 clones listed, 85% to 95% were seen once; the top ten hold about 3%. This TCR was recovered from an adult in good health. Sequenced here: peripheral blood, sampled on day 0 of AZD1222 vaccination.

CDR3 sequence: CASSPLPPTDTQYF. CDR3 coding DNA: TGTGCCAGCAGCCCCCTACCCCCCACAGATACGCAGTATTTT. V gene TRBV14 combines with J gene TRBJ2-3; D uncertain. There are 14 residues in the CDR3. V lost 4 bases, J lost 2 bases, and 10 bases lay in between. Germline assignment: CDR1 SGHDN and CDR2 FVKESK.